This TCR beta chain was recovered during a study of PD-1 blockade in classical Hodgkin lymphoma. With no exception, relapse followed autologous stem cell transplantation in all patients, and brentuximab vedotin exposure varied. Profiling relied on immunoSEQ multiplex PCR, and the TCRdb table lists in-frame clones only, not all of them. The sample includes 50,000 to 75,000 clones, 85% to 90% of them seen just once. V gave up 4 bases and J gave up 3 bases, with 12 bases separating them. The CDR3 consists of 13 residues. The germline V gene encodes CDR1 GTSNPN and CDR2 SVGIG (reference sequence). Whole-study results and caveats: Reports described newly diagnosed patients as having lower baseline TCR diversity than healthy donors. Possible causes of repertoire differences, disease activity or prior therapy, remain undefined. In CD4+ cells, TCR diversity went up significantly by C4D1, but in CD8+ cells it did not. Baseline diversity resembling that of newly diagnosed patients was seen in complete responders.

The table lists this clone with a count of one. Its specificity is not known. The clonotype comes from a human donor with classical Hodgkin lymphoma. Sequencing used peripheral blood mononuclear cells (PBMCs), obtained at baseline. The J gene is TRBJ1-2, the V gene TRBV30, with a possible D match to TRBD1 (6 bases). The CDR3 region has the DNA TGTGCCTGGACCCGGGGGCTGGACTATGGCTACACCTTC. It translates to CAWTRGLDYGYTF.